These 6 T cell receptor beta chains were all obtained from the same sample, sequenced in a study of blood T cell repertoires in COVID-19. Generated by immunoSEQ multiplex PCR, the TCRdb table keeps only in-frame clones and is missing some. This table holds tens of thousands of clones, roughly 82% found once. Sequencing input: peripheral blood. These receptors were collected from an elderly man with active or convalescent COVID-19.

This chain connects TRBV7-8 to TRBJ2-2, with D maybe TRBD2 (6 bases). Trimming cost V 5 bases and J 4 bases, with 14 bases left between them. The length of the CDR3 is 15 residues. Germline V gives CDR1 SGHVS, CDR2 FQNEAQ. As DNA, the CDR3 is TGTGCCAGCAGCCCCACGGGGGTGGGCACCGGGGAGCTGTTTTTT. As protein: CASSPTGVGTGELFF.

The chain combines TRBV13 with TRBJ1-2; TRBD1 might be the D (5 bases). The CDR3 is 12 amino acids. Trimming shortened V by 1 base and J by 6 bases, and 6 bases separated the two germline ends. Germline lookup yields CDR1 PRHDT and CDR2 FYEKMQ (reference sequence). CDR3 loop: CASSLARDGYTF. The CDR3, as DNA: TGTGCCAGCAGCTTAGCCAGGGATGGCTACACCTTC.

J is TRBJ2-5 and V is TRBV10-3, with D perhaps TRBD2 (6 bases). In germline, CDR1 is ENHRY, CDR2 SYGVKD. V lost 10 bases, J lost 3 bases, and 12 bases lay in between. CDR3 length: 12 residues. The CDR3 region has the DNA TGTGCCACCCGGGACTCCGAAGAGACCCAGTACTTC. Protein product: CATRDSEETQYF.

This chain links TRBV6-5 with TRBJ1-2, with TRBD1 matching over 10 bases. V gave up 6 bases and J gave up 10 bases; unmatched junction bases: 11. The length of the CDR3 is 14 residues. Germline CDR1 MNHEY, CDR2 SVGAGI. CDR3 in amino acids: CASRPRTGGSVYTF. DNA of the CDR3: TGTGCCAGCAGGCCGCGGACAGGGGGGTCAGTCTACACCTTC.

The chain joins TRBV7-8 to TRBJ2-7, with 15 positions matching TRBD2. Germline-derived CDR1 and CDR2 are SGHVS and FQNEAQ. The V gene end was trimmed by 1 base and the J gene end by 9 bases; junction bases not matched to a gene: 4. This CDR3 is 15 amino acids long. This CDR3 reads CASSLEGLAGGLQYF. As DNA, the CDR3 is TGTGCCAGCAGCTTAGAGGGACTAGCGGGGGGACTGCAGTACTTC.

The chain links TRBV6-6 to TRBJ2-7; 9 bases fit TRBD1. The CDR3 spans 15 residues. Trimming removed 5 bases from V and 1 base from J; junction bases left unmatched: 6. The germline V gene encodes CDR1 MNHNY and CDR2 SVGAGI (reference sequence). The CDR3 nucleotides are TGTGCCAGCAGTCAAGCGGGACAGGGTTCCTACGAGCAGTACTTC. This gives the protein CASSQAGQGSYEQYF.